This T cell receptor (beta chain) was captured in a study of molecular identifiers for immune sequencing clone quantification. Study summary: Replicate RNA came from 20,000 or 100,000 naive CD8 cells and was split five ways, and four parts were sequenced.

The germline gives CDR1 GTSNPN, CDR2 SVGIG (reference sequence). This CDR3 has 14 amino acids. Trimming removed 8 bases at V and 6 bases at J, with 22 bases between. Previously described methods and listed TCR primers produced bulk TCR libraries. One entry per CDR3 protein results from TCRdb running MiXCR on the PCR reads. The sample holds about 640,000 distinct CDR3 sequences, around 20% seen once. General study findings and limits: Highly expanded clone sizes could end up underestimated if a barcode were shared by identical TCR molecules.

This clonotype was seen once. Its target is not known. Since a much larger clone is just one base distant, this may be a read error. Naive CD8 libraries were made from roughly 20,000 to 1,000,000 sorted cells, and they used 10%, 30% or 50% RNA. The sequenced sample was naive CD8+ T cells from blood, with Jurkat cell RNA spiked in. The sample's subset: FACS-sorted CD8+CD4-CCR7+CD45RA+ naive T cells. The rearrangement uses TRBV30 and TRBJ1-1; TRBD1 is a possible D gene (5 bases). The receptor was isolated from a human donor in good health. Some libraries in this study had Jurkat cell RNA spiked in. CDR3 protein: CARMEGSVTAEAFF. In DNA form, the CDR3 reads TGTGCCCGGATGGAGGGGTCGGTTACTGCTGAAGCTTTCTTT.